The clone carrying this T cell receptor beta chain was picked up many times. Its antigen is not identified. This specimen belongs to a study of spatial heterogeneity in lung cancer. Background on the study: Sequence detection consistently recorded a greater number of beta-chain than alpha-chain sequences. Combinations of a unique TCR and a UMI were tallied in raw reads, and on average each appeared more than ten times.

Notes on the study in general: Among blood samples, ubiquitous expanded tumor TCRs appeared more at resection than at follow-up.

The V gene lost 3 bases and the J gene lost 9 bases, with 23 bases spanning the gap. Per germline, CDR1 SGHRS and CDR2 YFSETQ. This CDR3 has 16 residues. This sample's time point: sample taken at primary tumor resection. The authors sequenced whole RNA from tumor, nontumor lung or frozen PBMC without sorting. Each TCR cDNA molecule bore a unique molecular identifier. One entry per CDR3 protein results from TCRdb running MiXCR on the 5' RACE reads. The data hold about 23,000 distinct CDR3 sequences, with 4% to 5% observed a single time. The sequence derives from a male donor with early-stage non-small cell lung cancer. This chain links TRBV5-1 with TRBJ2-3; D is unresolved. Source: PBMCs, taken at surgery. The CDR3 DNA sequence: TGCGCCAGCAGCTACGATCGATCGATTCTAACCGGAACGCAGTATTTT. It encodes CASSYDRSILTGTQYF.